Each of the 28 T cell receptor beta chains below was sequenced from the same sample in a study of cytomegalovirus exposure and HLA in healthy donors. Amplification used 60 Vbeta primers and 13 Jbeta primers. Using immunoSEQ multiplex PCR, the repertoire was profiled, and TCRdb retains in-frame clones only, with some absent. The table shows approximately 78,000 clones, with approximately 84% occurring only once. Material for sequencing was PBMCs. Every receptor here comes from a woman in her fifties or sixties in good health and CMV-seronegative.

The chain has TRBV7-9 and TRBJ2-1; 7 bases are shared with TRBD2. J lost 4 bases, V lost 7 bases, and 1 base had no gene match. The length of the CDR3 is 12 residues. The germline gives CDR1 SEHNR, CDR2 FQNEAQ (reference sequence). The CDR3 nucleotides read TGTGCCAGCATCGGGGGGTACAATGAGCAGTTCTTC. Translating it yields CASIGGYNEQFF.

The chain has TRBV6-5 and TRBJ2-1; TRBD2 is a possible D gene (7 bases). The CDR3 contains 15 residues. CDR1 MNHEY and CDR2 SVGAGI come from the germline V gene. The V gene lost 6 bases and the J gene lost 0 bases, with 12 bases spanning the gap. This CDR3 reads CASRPGGLSYNEQFF. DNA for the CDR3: TGTGCCAGCAGGCCCGGGGGGCTCTCCTACAATGAGCAGTTCTTC.

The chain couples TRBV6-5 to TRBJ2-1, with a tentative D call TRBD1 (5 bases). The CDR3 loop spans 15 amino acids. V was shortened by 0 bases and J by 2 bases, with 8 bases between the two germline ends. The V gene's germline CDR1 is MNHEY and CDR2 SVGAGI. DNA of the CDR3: TGTGCCAGCAGTTACTCTGGCAGGGCCTACAATGAGCAGTTCTTC. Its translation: CASSYSGRAYNEQFF.

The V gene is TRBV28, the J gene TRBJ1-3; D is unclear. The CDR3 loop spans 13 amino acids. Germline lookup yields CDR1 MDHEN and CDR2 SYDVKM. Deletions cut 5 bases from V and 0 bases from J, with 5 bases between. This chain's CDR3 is CASSGSSGNTIYF. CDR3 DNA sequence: TGTGCCAGCAGTGGGAGCTCTGGAAACACCATATATTTT.

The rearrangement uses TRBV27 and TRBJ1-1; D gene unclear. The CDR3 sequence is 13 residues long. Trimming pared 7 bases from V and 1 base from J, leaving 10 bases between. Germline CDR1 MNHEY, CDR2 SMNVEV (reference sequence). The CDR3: CASIGGWNTEAFF. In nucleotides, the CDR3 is TGTGCCAGCATAGGAGGTTGGAACACTGAAGCTTTCTTT.

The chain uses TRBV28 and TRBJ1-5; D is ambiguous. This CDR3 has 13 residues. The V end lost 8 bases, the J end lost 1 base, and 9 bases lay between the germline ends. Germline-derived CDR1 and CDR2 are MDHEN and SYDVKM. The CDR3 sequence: CASVGRSNQPQHF. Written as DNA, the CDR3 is TGTGCCAGCGTGGGGAGGAGCAATCAGCCCCAGCATTTT. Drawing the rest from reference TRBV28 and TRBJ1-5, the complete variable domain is DVKVTQSSRYLVKRTGEKVFLECVQDMDHENMFWYRQDPGLGLRLIYFSYDVKMKEKGDIPEGYSVSREKKERFSLILESASTNQTSMYLCASVGRSNQPQHFGDGTRLSIL.

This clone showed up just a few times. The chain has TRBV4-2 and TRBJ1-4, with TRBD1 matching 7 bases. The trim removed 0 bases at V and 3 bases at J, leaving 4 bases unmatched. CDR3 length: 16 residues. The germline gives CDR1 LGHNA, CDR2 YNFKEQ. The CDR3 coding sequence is TGTGCCAGCAGCCAAGAGCTGACAGGGTCTAATGAAAAACTGTTTTTT. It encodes CASSQELTGSNEKLFF.

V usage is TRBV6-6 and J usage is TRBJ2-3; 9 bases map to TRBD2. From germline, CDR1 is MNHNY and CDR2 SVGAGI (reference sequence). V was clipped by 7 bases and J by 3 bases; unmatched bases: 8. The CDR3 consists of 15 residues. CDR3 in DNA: TGTGCCAGCATCCAAGGGACTAGCAGGACAGATACGCAGTATTTT. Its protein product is CASIQGTSRTDTQYF.

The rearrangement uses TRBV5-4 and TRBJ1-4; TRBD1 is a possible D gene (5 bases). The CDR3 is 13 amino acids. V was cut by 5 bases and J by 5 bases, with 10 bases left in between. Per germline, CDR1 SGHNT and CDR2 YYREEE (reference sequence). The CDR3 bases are TGTGCCAGCAGGACCCAGGGCAATGAAAAACTGTTTTTT. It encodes CASRTQGNEKLFF.

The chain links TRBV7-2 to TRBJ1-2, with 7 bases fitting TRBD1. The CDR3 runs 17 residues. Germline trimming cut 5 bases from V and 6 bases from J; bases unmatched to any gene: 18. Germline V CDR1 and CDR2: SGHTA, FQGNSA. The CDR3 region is CASSPTTGEVNRHGYTF. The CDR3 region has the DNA TGTGCCAGCAGCCCCACAACAGGGGAGGTCAATAGGCATGGCTACACCTTC.

CDR3 nucleotide sequence: TGTGCCAGCAGCCCGGGGGGGACGGCCTATGGCTACACCTTC. It is translated as CASSPGGTAYGYTF. J is TRBJ1-2 and V is TRBV6-5, with D possibly matching TRBD1 (5 bases). Germline CDR1 and CDR2: MNHEY and SVGAGI. The V and J ends lost 6 bases and 4 bases respectively, with 15 bases between them. The CDR3 totals 14 residues.

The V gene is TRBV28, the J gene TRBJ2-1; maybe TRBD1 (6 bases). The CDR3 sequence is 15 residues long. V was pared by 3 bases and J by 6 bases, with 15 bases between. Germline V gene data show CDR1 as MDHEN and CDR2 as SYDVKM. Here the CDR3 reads CASSFGAGVGNEQFF. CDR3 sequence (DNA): TGTGCCAGCAGTTTTGGGGCAGGGGTGGGCAATGAGCAGTTCTTC.

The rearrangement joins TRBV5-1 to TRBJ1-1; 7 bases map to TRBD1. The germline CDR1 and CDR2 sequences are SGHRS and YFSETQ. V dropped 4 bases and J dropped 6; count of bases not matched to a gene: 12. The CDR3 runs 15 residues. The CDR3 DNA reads TGCGCCAGCAGCATCCACGACAGGGAGGCCGCTGAAGCTTTCTTT. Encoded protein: CASSIHDREAAEAFF.

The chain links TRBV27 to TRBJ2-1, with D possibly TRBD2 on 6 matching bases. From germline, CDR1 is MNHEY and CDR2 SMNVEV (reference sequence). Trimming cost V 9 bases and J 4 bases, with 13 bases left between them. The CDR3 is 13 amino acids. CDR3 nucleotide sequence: TGTGCCAGTGGATCGCTAGCGTACAATGAGCAGTTCTTC. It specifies CASGSLAYNEQFF.

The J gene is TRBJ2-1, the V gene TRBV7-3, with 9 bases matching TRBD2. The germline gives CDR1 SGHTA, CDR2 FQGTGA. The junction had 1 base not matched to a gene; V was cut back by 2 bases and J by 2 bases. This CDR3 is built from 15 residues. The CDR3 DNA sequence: TGTGCCAGCAGCTTACTAGCGGGACCCTACAATGAGCAGTTCTTC. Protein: CASSLLAGPYNEQFF. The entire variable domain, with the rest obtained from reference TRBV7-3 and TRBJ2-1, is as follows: GAGVSQTPSNKVTEKGKYVELRCDPISGHTALYWYRQSLGQGPEFLIYFQGTGAADDSGLPNDRFFAVRPEGSVSTLKIQRTERGDSAVYLCASSLLAGPYNEQFFGPGTRLTVL.

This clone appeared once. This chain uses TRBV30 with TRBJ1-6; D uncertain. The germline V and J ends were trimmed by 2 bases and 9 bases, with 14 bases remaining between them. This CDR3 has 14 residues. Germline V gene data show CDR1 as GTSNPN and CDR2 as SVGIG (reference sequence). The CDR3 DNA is TGTGCCTGGAGTCTATCCTTAAGAAGTTCACCCCTCCACTTT. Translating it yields CAWSLSLRSSPLHF. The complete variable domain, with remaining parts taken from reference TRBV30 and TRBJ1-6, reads SQTIHQWPATLVQPVGSPLSLECTVEGTSNPNLYWYRQAAGRGLQLLFYSVGIGQISSEVPQNLSASRPQDRQFILSSKKLLLSDSGFYLCAWSLSLRSSPLHFGNGTRLTVT.

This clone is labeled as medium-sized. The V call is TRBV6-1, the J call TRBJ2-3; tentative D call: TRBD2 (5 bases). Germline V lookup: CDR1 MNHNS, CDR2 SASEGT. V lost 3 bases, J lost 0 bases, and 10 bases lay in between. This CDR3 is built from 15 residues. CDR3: CASSDGVGSTDTQYF. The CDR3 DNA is TGTGCCAGCAGTGACGGGGTAGGCAGCACAGATACGCAGTATTTT.

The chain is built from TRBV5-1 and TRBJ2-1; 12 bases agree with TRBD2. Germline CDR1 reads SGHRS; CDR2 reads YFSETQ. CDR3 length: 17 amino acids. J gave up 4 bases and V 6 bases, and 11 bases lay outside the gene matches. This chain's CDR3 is CASKGTSGRIRYNEQFF. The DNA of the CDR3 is TGCGCCAGCAAAGGTACTAGCGGGAGGATAAGGTACAATGAGCAGTTCTTC.

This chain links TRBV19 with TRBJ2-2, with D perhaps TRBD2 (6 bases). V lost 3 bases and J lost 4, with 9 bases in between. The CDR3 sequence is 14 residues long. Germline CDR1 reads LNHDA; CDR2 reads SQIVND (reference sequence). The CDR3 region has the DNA TGTGCCAGTAGTATGACCGGGGGCACCGGGGAGCTGTTTTTT. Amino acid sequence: CASSMTGGTGELFF.

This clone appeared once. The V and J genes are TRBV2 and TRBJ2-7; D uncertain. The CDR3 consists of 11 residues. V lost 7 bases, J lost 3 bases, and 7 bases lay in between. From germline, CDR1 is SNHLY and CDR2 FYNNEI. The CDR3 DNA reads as TGTGCCAGCAAGAACAGCTACGAGCAGTACTTC. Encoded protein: CASKNSYEQYF. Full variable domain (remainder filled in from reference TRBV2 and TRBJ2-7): EPEVTQTPSHQVTQMGQEVILRCVPISNHLYFYWYRQILGQKVEFLVSFYNNEISEKSEIFDDQFSVERPDGSNFTLKIRSTKLEDSAMYFCASKNSYEQYFGPGTRLTVT.

CDR3 nucleotides: TGTGCCAGTGGGACTAGCGGGAGTAGCCGGGCAGATACGCAGTATTTT. Its protein is CASGTSGSSRADTQYF. The genes are TRBV6-6 and TRBJ2-3; 14 positions match TRBD2. V lost 9 bases and J lost 4; bases outside the gene matches: 9. CDR3 length: 16 residues. Germline values: CDR1 MNHNY, CDR2 SVGAGI (reference sequence).

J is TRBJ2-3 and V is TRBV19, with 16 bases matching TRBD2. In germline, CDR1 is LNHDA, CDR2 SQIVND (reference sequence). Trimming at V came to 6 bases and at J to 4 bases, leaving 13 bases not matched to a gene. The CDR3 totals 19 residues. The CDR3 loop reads CASRPPPGLAGGRSDTQYF. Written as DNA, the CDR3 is TGTGCCAGTAGACCCCCGCCGGGACTAGCGGGAGGGAGGTCAGATACGCAGTATTTT. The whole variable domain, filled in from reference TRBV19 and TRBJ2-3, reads DGGITQSPKYLFRKEGQNVTLSCEQNLNHDAMYWYRQDPGQGLRLIYYSQIVNDFQKGDIAEGYSVSREKKESFPLTVTSAQKNPTAFYLCASRPPPGLAGGRSDTQYFGPGTRLTVL.

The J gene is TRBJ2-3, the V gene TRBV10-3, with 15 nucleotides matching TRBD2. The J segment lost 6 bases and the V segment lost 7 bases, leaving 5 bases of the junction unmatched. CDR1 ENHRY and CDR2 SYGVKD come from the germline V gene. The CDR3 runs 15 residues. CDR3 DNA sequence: TGTGCCATCACCCCCGGACTAGCGGGGGGGGATACGCAGTATTTT. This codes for CAITPGLAGGDTQYF.

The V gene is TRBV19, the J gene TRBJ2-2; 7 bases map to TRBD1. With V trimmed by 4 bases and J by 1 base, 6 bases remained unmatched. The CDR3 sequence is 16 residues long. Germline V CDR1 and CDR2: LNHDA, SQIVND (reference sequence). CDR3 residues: CASSTGDSRNTGELFF. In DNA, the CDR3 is TGTGCCAGTAGTACAGGGGACAGTCGGAACACCGGGGAGCTGTTTTTT. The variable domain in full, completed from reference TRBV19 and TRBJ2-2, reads DGGITQSPKYLFRKEGQNVTLSCEQNLNHDAMYWYRQDPGQGLRLIYYSQIVNDFQKGDIAEGYSVSREKKESFPLTVTSAQKNPTAFYLCASSTGDSRNTGELFFGEGSRLTVL.

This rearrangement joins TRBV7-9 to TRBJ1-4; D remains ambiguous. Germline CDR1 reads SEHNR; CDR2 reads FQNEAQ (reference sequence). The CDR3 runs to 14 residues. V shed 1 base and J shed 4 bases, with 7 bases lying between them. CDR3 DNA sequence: TGTGCCAGCAGCTTAGGGGAGTTTAATGAAAAACTGTTTTTT. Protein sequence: CASSLGEFNEKLFF.

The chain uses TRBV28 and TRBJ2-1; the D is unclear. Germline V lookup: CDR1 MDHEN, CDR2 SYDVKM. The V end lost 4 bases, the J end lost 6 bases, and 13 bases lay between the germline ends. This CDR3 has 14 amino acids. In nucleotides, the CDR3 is TGTGCCAGCAGTTGGGCCGGTAAACCCAATGAGCAGTTCTTC. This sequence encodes CASSWAGKPNEQFF.

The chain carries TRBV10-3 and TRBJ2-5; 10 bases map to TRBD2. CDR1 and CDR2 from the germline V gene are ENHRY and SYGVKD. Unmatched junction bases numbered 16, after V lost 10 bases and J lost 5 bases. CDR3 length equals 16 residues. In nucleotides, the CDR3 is TGTGCCACCCTCCCAGCGGGGGGGCCCCTTTATGAGACCCAGTACTTC. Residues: CATLPAGGPLYETQYF.

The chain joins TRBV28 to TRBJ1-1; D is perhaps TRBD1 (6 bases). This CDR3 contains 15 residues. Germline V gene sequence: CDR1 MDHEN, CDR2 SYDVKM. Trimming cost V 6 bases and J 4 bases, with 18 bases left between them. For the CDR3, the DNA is TGTGCCAGCAGCATAACCACAGGGTTCGGCACTGAAGCTTTCTTT. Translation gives CASSITTGFGTEAFF. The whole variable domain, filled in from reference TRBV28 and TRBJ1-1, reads DVKVTQSSRYLVKRTGEKVFLECVQDMDHENMFWYRQDPGLGLRLIYFSYDVKMKEKGDIPEGYSVSREKKERFSLILESASTNQTSMYLCASSITTGFGTEAFFGQGTRLTVV.